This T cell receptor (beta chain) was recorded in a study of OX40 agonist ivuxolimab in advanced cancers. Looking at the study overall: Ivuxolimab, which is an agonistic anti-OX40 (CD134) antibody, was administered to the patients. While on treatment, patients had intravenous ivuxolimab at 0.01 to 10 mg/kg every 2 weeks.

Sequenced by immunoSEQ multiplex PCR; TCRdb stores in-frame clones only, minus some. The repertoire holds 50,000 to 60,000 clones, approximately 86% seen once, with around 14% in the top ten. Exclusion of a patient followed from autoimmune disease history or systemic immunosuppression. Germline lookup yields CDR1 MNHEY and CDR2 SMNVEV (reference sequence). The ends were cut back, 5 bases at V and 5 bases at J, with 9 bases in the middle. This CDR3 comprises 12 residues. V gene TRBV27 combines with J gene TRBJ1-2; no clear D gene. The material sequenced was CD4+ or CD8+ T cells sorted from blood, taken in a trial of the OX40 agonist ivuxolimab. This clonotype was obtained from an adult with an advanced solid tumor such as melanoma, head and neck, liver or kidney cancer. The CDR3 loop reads CASSLDGYGYTF. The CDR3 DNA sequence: TGTGCCAGCAGTCTCGACGGATATGGCTACACCTTC.